Sequencing of this T cell receptor (beta chain) was carried out in a study of shared clonotypes between healthy human individuals. Clones were sequenced by immunoSEQ multiplex PCR, and TCRdb holds only the in-frame ones, with some missing. Counted here are approximately 1,000,000 clones, 75% to 80% occurring once; the ten biggest clones make up under 0.6%. The CDR3 extends over 12 amino acids. The V gene's germline CDR1 is SGHVS and CDR2 FQNEAQ. Trimming cost V 5 bases and J 8 bases; bases outside gene matches: 3. Sequences were obtained from memory CD4+ T cells from PBMCs. Subset defined: CD45RA-negative fraction. The chain employs TRBV7-8 and TRBJ2-1; TRBD2 aligns across 7 bases. This TCR was recovered from a man aged 18 to 30 in good health. Some clones in this sample may be carry-over from other donors' samples. The chain's CDR3 is CASSQTSDEQFF. CDR3 nucleotides: TGTGCCAGCAGCCAAACTAGCGATGAGCAGTTCTTC.